Sequencing of this TCR beta chain was carried out in a study of identical twins. Donors uniformly comprised healthy Caucasians. For this clonotype: Its antigen is as yet unknown.

This CDR3 has 18 residues. The germline V gene has CDR1 LNHDA and CDR2 SQIVND (reference sequence). The ends were cut back, 5 bases at V and 0 bases at J, with 22 bases in the middle. Regarding the study as a whole: Out-of-frame alpha sequences shared by twins were enriched for low generation probability.

A universal primer site was added by template switching, and unique molecular identifiers were carried by the cDNA. TCRdb reanalysed the 5' RACE reads using MiXCR and keeps one entry per CDR3 protein. The profile shows roughly 490,000 distinct CDR3 sequences, roughly an eighth of them singletons. A further study also used this sample, focusing on yellow fever vaccine responses in identical twins.

The sample taken for sequencing was CD4+ T cells sorted from blood. V usage is TRBV19 and J usage is TRBJ1-2, with D possibly being TRBD1 (6 bases). This TCR came from a woman aged 18-30 years in good health. In nucleotides, the CDR3 is TGTGCCAGTAGTTCCCTCGGGGGCAGGGGATCCTCTAACTATGGCTACACCTTC. It is translated as CASSSLGGRGSSNYGYTF. The variable domain in full, with the rest retrieved from reference TRBV19 and TRBJ1-2, is DGGITQSPKYLFRKEGQNVTLSCEQNLNHDAMYWYRQDPGQGLRLIYYSQIVNDFQKGDIAEGYSVSREKKESFPLTVTSAQKNPTAFYLCASSSLGGRGSSNYGYTFGSGTRLTVV.